This TCR beta chain emerged from a study of T cell repertoires in cytomegalovirus infection. Study-wide context: Selected CMV epitopes included recently identified HLA-C-restricted ones as well as well-studied HLA-B-restricted ones. TCR beta signatures that were public indicated CMV infection and matching HLA type.

TCRdb reprocessed the reads with MiXCR, giving one entry per CDR3 protein. The sample yields 600,000 to 700,000 distinct CDR3 sequences, about 33% seen once. This clonotype was recorded only once. The target antigen is unknown. CDR1 is SGHDN, CDR2 FVKESK, per germline. V lost 3 bases to trimming and J lost 0 bases; unmatched junction nucleotides: 13. This CDR3 comprises 20 residues. Findings and limits, study-wide: Within the response measured ex vivo, HLA-C-restricted CMV-specific TCR beta clonotypes were dominant.

The chain recombines TRBV14 with TRBJ2-1; 11 positions agree with TRBD2. This receptor was obtained from a human donor in good health (CMV status not recorded). Some clones in this sample may be carry-over from other donors' samples. This material consisted of cultured PBMCs, taken from culture after CMV antigen stimulation. DNA for the CDR3: TGTGCCAGCAGCCAGCTCCCTAGCGGGGGGCCCCCCCGCTCCTACAATGAGCAGTTCTTC. This sequence encodes CASSQLPSGGPPRSYNEQFF. Looking up the rest from reference TRBV14 and TRBJ2-1 gives the full variable domain: EAGVTQFPSHSVIEKGQTVTLRCDPISGHDNLYWYRRVMGKEIKFLLHFVKESKQDESGMPNNRFLAERTGGTYSTLKVQPAELEDSGVYFCASSQLPSGGPPRSYNEQFFGPGTRLTVL.